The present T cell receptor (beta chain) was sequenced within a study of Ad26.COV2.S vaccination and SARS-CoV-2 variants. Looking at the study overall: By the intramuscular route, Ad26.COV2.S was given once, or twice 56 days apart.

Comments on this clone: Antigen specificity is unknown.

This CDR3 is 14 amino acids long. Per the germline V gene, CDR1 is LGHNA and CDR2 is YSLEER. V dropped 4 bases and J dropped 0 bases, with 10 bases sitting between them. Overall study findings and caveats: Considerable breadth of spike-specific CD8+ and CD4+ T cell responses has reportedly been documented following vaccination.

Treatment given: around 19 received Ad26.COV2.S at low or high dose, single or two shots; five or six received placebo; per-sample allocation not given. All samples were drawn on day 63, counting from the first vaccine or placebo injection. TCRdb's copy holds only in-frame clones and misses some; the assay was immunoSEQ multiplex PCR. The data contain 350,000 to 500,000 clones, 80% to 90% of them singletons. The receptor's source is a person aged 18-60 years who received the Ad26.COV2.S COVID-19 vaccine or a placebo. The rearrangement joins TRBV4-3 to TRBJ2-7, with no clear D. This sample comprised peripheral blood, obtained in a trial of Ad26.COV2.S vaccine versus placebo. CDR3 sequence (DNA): TGCGCCAGCAGCCCCCACACAGACTCCTACGAGCAGTACTTC. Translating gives CASSPHTDSYEQYF.